This T cell receptor (beta chain) derives from a study of cytomegalovirus exposure and HLA in healthy donors. Findings and caveats of the study: Associated with HLA alleles at 0.05 false discovery rate in a later analysis were 16,951 TCR beta sequences. Some segments of the V type, notably TRBV6-2 and TRBV6-3, were excluded as indistinguishable. In a later analysis, TCR beta V- and J-gene trimming showed a link to a missense DCLRE1C variant.

Points on this clone: The antigen is undetermined.

This CDR3 comprises 16 residues. CDR1 is MDHEN, CDR2 SYDVKM, per germline. V was clipped by 3 bases and J by 7 bases; unmatched bases: 11. A multiplex PCR was run with 60 Vbeta primers and 13 Jbeta primers. Per the authors' pipeline: Later reanalysis found tens of millions of unique TCR beta chains, about 11 million of them shared. This table comes from immunoSEQ multiplex PCR, and its TCRdb copy is limited to in-frame clones, with some not included. V and J calls and clone size are those listed in that table; D and trimming were worked out from the DNA. The data hold about 120,000 clones, with over 15% observed a single time.

The origin of this receptor is a woman under 30 in good health and CMV-seronegative. The source material was PBMCs. The genes are TRBV28 and TRBJ2-2, with 7 bases that match TRBD2. CDR3 nucleotide sequence: TGTGCCAGCAGTTTGGGGGGGGTCTTGGTAATCGGGGAGCTGTTTTTT. Its translation is CASSLGGVLVIGELFF.